This T cell receptor beta chain was recorded in a study of blood T cell repertoires in COVID-19. Measured with immunoSEQ multiplex PCR; TCRdb has only the in-frame clones, and not every one. The repertoire includes 210,000 or so clones, roughly nine tenths of them detected once, and approximately 2.8% sits in the top ten. Allocation to cohorts depended on clinical history reported by the participants. The CDR3 contains 13 residues. V was pared by 10 bases and J by 5 bases, with 9 bases of the junction left unmatched. The origin of this receptor is a woman aged 50 to 60 in a cohort exposed to, infected with or recovered from COVID-19 (not recorded which). The specimen sequenced was PBMCs or T cells enriched from blood (not recorded which). The chain uses TRBV12-3 or TRBV12-4 and TRBJ1-1; 8 bases are shared with TRBD1. CDR3 residues: CATMDRVYTEAFF. CDR3 in DNA: TGTGCCACCATGGACAGGGTATATACTGAAGCTTTCTTT.